This TCR beta chain was profiled in a study of shared clonotypes between healthy human individuals. Study background: Three CD4 naive, three CD4 memory, two CD8 naive and one CD8 memory plate were used per donor.

Germline-derived CDR1 and CDR2 are SEHNR and FQNEAQ (reference sequence). CDR3 length equals 14 residues. V was cut by 5 bases and J by 4 bases, with 14 bases left in between. CD45RO-negative cells were positively selected for CCR7, leaving out terminally differentiated effector memory CD45RA+ cells. All donors qualified as healthy HIV-negative adults and had experienced no recent acute infections or vaccinations. About this clone: The antigen is unknown.

Generated by immunoSEQ multiplex PCR, the TCRdb table keeps only in-frame clones and is missing some. Of around 2.1 million clones detected, 90% to 95% appear once; the ten largest clones hold about 1.5%. Study-level results: An effect of sequencing depth on clonotype sharing among donors was expected. Rarefaction demonstrated incomplete sorted-subset sequencing despite large depth.

The TCR comes from a man aged 18 to 30 in good health. Some clones in this sample may be carry-over from other donors' samples. The rearrangement uses TRBV7-9 and TRBJ2-5, with unresolved D. The sequenced sample consisted of naive CD8+ T cells from PBMCs. In DNA form, the CDR3 reads TGTGCCAGCAGCCCCCGTCTGTCGGTAGAGACCCAGTACTTC. Translated: CASSPRLSVETQYF.